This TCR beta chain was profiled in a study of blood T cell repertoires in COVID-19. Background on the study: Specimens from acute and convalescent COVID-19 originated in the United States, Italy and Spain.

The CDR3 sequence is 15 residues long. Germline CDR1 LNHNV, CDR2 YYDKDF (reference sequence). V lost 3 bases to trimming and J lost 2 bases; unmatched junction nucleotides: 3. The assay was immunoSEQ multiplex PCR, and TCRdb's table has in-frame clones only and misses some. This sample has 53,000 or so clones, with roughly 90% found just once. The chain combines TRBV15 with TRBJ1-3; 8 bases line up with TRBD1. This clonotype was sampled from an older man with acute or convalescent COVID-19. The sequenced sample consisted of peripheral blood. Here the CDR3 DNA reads TGTGCCACCAGCAGGGACAGGGTGACTGGAAACACCATATATTTT. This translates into CATSRDRVTGNTIYF.